These 16 T cell receptor beta chains originate from one sample sequenced in a study of PD-1 blockade in mismatch repair-deficient tumors. Sequenced by immunoSEQ multiplex PCR; TCRdb stores in-frame clones only, minus some. The data contain 15,000 or so clones, roughly 84% of them singletons. The specimen was PBMCs, collected less than 15 weeks after starting pembrolizumab. The receptors stem from an adult with mismatch repair-deficient cancer.

The rearrangement joins TRBV11-2 to TRBJ1-2; 8 nucleotides match TRBD1. The V and J ends lost 5 bases and 3 bases, in that order; junction bases with no gene match: 5. CDR1 and CDR2 (germline): SGHAT, FQNNGV. This CDR3 spans 14 amino acids. CDR3 nucleotide sequence: TGTGCCAGCAGCAAGTTACAGGGGGACTATGGCTACACCTTC. Protein product: CASSKLQGDYGYTF.

The chain joins TRBV9 to TRBJ2-1, with 10 nucleotides matching TRBD2. CDR1 is SGDLS and CDR2 is YYNGEE in the germline V gene. Trimming cost V 0 bases and J 4 bases; bases outside gene matches: 13. CDR3 length: 19 residues. The CDR3 is CASSVGMAISGRPYNEQFF. The DNA of the CDR3 is TGTGCCAGCAGCGTAGGGATGGCAATTAGCGGGAGGCCATACAATGAGCAGTTCTTC. The whole variable domain, filled in from reference TRBV9 and TRBJ2-1, reads DSGVTQTPKHLITATGQRVTLRCSPRSGDLSVYWYQQSLDQGLQFLIQYYNGEERAKGNILERFSAQQFPDLHSELNLSSLELGDSALYFCASSVGMAISGRPYNEQFFGPGTRLTVL.

The J gene is TRBJ1-1, the V gene TRBV6-5, with D uncertain. V was clipped by 11 bases and J by 0 bases, with 19 bases between them. The length of the CDR3 is 15 residues. The germline CDR1 and CDR2 sequences are MNHEY and SVGAGI. The CDR3 DNA sequence: TGTGCCGGCGGGGTCCCGGACCTGATGAACACTGAAGCTTTCTTT. This codes for CAGGVPDLMNTEAFF.

The J gene is TRBJ1-5, the V gene TRBV10-3, with unresolved D. Trimming stripped 2 bases from V and 3 bases from J, with 11 bases between. Germline lookup yields CDR1 ENHRY and CDR2 SYGVKD. This CDR3 is 15 amino acids long. The CDR3 region has the DNA TGTGCCATCAGTGAGCTGAATGCGCCCAATCAGCCCCAGCATTTT. The encoded protein is CAISELNAPNQPQHF.

The chain combines TRBV6-1 with TRBJ2-5, with D perhaps matching TRBD2 (6 bases). The CDR3 length is 12 residues. The germline gives CDR1 MNHNS, CDR2 SASEGT. The V and J ends lost 3 bases and 4 bases respectively, with 6 bases between them. The CDR3 protein is CASSEGGETQYF. CDR3 sequence (DNA): TGTGCCAGCAGTGAGGGGGGAGAGACCCAGTACTTC.

This chain uses TRBV11-2 with TRBJ2-7; TRBD1 is a possible D gene (6 bases). The V and J ends lost 0 bases and 5 bases respectively, with 8 bases between them. The CDR3 runs 13 residues. Germline V gene lookup returns CDR1 SGHAT and CDR2 FQNNGV. The CDR3 bases are TGTGCCAGCAGCTTAGACAGGGGCCACGAGCAGTACTTC. Translating gives CASSLDRGHEQYF.

The chain joins TRBV15 to TRBJ2-3; 7 nucleotides align to TRBD2. From germline, CDR1 is LNHNV and CDR2 YYDKDF (reference sequence). The CDR3 length is 15 residues. V lost 5 bases and J lost 1; bases outside the gene matches: 6. The CDR3 bases are TGTGCCACCAGCCCCAGCGGGATACGCACAGATACGCAGTATTTT. Its protein is CATSPSGIRTDTQYF.

This sequence joins TRBV5-6 and TRBJ2-3; 9 positions match TRBD2. Germline V CDR1 and CDR2: SGHDT, YYEEEE. The CDR3 is made up of 16 amino acids. Losses at the gene ends were 6 bases for V and 2 bases for J; bases not matched to a gene: 10. The CDR3: CASNWASGGITDTQYF. DNA of the CDR3: TGTGCCAGCAACTGGGCAAGCGGGGGGATCACAGATACGCAGTATTTT. Full variable domain (missing parts from reference TRBV5-6 and TRBJ2-3): DAGVTQSPTHLIKTRGQQVTLRCSPKSGHDTVSWYQQALGQGPQFIFQYYEEEERQRGNFPDRFSGHQFPNYSSELNVNALLLGDSALYLCASNWASGGITDTQYFGPGTRLTVL.

This clone came up a few times. The J gene is TRBJ2-7, the V gene TRBV27, with D possibly TRBD1 on 6 matching bases. V was pared by 6 bases and J by 3 bases, with 18 bases between. Germline V gene sequence: CDR1 MNHEY, CDR2 SMNVEV (reference sequence). This CDR3 has 15 amino acids. The CDR3 DNA reads as TGTGCCAGCAGAGTAGGGCGCACGGGACACTACGAGCAGTACTTC. It is translated as CASRVGRTGHYEQYF.

This chain joins TRBV5-1 and TRBJ2-1; D is possibly TRBD1 (6 bases). CDR1 is SGHRS, CDR2 YFSETQ, per germline. V was clipped by 1 base and J by 8 bases, with 13 bases between them. CDR3 length equals 14 residues. In DNA, the CDR3 is TGCGCCAGCAGCTTGAGGCAGGGGTTGGATGAGCAGTTCTTC. Translating it yields CASSLRQGLDEQFF.

The chain links TRBV7-3 to TRBJ1-1, with no clear D. CDR1 is SGHTA and CDR2 is FQGTGA in the germline V gene. V dropped 1 base and J dropped 1 base, with 7 bases sitting between them. The CDR3 covers 14 residues. Written as DNA, the CDR3 is TGTGCCAGCAGCTTAAGTAGCGGGAACACTGAAGCTTTCTTT. Its protein is CASSLSSGNTEAFF.

V is TRBV28 and J is TRBJ1-2; 7 bases are a match to TRBD1. The CDR3 length is 16 residues. Per the germline V gene, CDR1 is MDHEN and CDR2 is SYDVKM. Trimming cost V 2 bases and J 8 bases; bases outside gene matches: 14. In DNA, the CDR3 is TGTGCCAGCAGTTTAAGACAGGGCCTATGGAAAAACGGCTACACCTTC. Protein product: CASSLRQGLWKNGYTF.

The rearrangement uses TRBV6-1 and TRBJ2-7; TRBD2 matches 9 bases. There are 15 residues in the CDR3. V trimming: 0 bases; J trimming: 4 bases; junction bases outside the gene matches: 4. Germline V gene sequence: CDR1 MNHNS, CDR2 SASEGT. The DNA for the CDR3 is TGTGCCAGCAGTGAAGCGCCTAGCGGGGAATACGAGCAGTACTTC. Translating it yields CASSEAPSGEYEQYF.

This clone turned up a few times. V usage is TRBV7-9 and J usage is TRBJ2-7, with D possibly TRBD1 on 5 matching bases. The CDR3 spans 15 residues. Trimming stripped 4 bases from V and 2 bases from J, with 15 bases between. The germline CDR1 and CDR2 sequences are SEHNR and FQNEAQ (reference sequence). The CDR3 bases are TGTGCCAGCAGCTCACGCATCACAGGTACCTACGAGCAGTACTTC. The encoded protein is CASSSRITGTYEQYF. Full variable domain (remainder filled in from reference TRBV7-9 and TRBJ2-7): DTGVSQNPRHKITKRGQNVTFRCDPISEHNRLYWYRQTLGQGPEFLTYFQNEAQLEKSRLLSDRFSAERPKGSFSTLEIQRTEQGDSAMYLCASSSRITGTYEQYFGPGTRLTVT.

This chain connects TRBV27 to TRBJ2-1; 8 nucleotides line up with TRBD1. V lost 8 bases to trimming and J lost 6 bases; unmatched junction nucleotides: 0. CDR1 and CDR2 from the germline V gene are MNHEY and SMNVEV (reference sequence). CDR3 size: 11 residues. The CDR3 DNA follows: TGTGCCAGCGGACAGGGCAATGAGCAGTTCTTC. The encoded protein is CASGQGNEQFF.

This clone was seen just once. The chain carries TRBV5-1 and TRBJ2-3; maybe TRBD1 (8 bases). V was pared by 4 bases and J by 4 bases, with 16 bases between. Germline CDR1 and CDR2: SGHRS and YFSETQ. This CDR3 has 15 residues. The DNA of the CDR3 is TGCGCCAGCAGCCGGGGACAGGCGGGGGCAGATACGCAGTATTTT. Translating it yields CASSRGQAGADTQYF. The full variable domain, with the rest looked up from reference TRBV5-1 and TRBJ2-3, is KAGVTQTPRYLIKTRGQQVTLSCSPISGHRSVSWYQQTPGQGLQFLFEYFSETQRNKGNFPGRFSGRQFSNSRSEMNVSTLELGDSALYLCASSRGQAGADTQYFGPGTRLTVL.